This TCR beta chain was found in a study of CD8+ T cells in alopecia areata. The pooled cutaneous lymph node cells were sorted using several markers (CD4, CD8alpha, NKG2D, NKG2ACE and others). There are a few counts of this clone. The gene names here belong to mouse. Sequencing ends 4 residues short of the CDR3 end; the germline J gene provides the rest. It was cDNA, reverse transcribed from extracted RNA, that served as the sequencing template. The data were produced by immunoSEQ multiplex PCR, yet TCRdb's version contains in-frame clones alone and is incomplete. The profile covers under 350,000 clones, none occurring a single time. The CDR3 is made up of 16 amino acids. Germline V CDR1 and CDR2: NSHNY, SYGAGN. Between the trimmed V and J ends, which lost 1 base and 0 bases, there was a span of 11 bases.

The sample taken for sequencing was CD4+ T cells sorted from a lymph node. J is TRBJ2-1 and V is TRBV13-1; possibly TRBD2 for D (5 bases). The source is a C3H/HeJ mouse with alopecia areata. The strain's MHC: H2-k. The CDR3 protein is CASSDRVWANYAEQFF. Incomplete CDR3 DNA: TGTGCCAGCAGTGATAGAGTCTGGGCTAACTATGCT.